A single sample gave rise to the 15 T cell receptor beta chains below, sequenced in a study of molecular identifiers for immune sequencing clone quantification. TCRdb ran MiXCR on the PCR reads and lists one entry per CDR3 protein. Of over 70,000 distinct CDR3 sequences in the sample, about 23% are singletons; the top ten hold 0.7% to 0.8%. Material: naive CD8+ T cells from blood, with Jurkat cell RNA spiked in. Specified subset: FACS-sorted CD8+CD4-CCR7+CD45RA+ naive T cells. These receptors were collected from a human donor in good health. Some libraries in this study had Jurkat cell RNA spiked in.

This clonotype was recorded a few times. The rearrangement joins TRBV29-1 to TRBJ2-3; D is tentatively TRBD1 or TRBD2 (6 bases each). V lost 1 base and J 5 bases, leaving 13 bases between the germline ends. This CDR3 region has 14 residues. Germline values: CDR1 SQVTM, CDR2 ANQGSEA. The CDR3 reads CSVEGWGREDTQYF. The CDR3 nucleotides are TGCAGCGTTGAAGGGTGGGGGCGGGAAGATACGCAGTATTTT.

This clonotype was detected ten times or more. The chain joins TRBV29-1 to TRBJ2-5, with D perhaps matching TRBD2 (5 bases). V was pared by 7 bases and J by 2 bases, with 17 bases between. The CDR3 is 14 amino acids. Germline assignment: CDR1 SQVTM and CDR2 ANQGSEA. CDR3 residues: CSAIPIRGQETQYF. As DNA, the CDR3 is TGCAGCGCAATCCCAATACGGGGACAAGAGACCCAGTACTTC.

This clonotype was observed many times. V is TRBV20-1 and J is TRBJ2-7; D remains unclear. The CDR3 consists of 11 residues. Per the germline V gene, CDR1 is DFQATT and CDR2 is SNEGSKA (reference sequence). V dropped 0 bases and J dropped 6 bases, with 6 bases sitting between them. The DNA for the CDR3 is TGCAGTGCTAGAGATGCTGGCGAGCAGTACTTC. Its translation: CSARDAGEQYF.

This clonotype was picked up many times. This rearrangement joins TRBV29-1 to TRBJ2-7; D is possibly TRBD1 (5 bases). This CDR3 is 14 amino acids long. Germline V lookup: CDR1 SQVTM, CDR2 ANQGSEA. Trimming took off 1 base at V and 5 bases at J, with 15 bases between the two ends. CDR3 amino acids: CSVEGPGMIHEQYF. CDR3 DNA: TGCAGCGTTGAAGGCCCAGGGATGATCCACGAGCAGTACTTC.

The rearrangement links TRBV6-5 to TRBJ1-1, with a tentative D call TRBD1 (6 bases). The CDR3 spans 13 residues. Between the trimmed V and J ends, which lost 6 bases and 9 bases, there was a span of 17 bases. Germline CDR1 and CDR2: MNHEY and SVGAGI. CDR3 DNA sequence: TGTGCCAGCAGGAGCACAGGGCAACTCAAAGCTTTCTTT. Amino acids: CASRSTGQLKAFF.

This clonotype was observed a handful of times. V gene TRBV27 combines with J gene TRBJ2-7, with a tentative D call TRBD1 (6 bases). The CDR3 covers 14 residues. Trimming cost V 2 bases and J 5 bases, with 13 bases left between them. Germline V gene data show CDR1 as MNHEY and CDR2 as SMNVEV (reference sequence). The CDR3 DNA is TGTGCCAGCAGTTTAGGGGCAGGGGCTCACGAGCAGTACTTC. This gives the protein CASSLGAGAHEQYF.

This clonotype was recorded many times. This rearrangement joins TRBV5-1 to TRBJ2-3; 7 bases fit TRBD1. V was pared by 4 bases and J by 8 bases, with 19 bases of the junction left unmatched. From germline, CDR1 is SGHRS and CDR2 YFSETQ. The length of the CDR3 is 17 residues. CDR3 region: CASSPEGTDLGPLTQYF. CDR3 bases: TGCGCCAGCAGCCCAGAAGGGACAGACCTAGGCCCACTTACGCAGTATTTT. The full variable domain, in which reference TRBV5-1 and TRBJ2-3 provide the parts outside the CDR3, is KAGVTQTPRYLIKTRGQQVTLSCSPISGHRSVSWYQQTPGQGLQFLFEYFSETQRNKGNFPGRFSGRQFSNSRSEMNVSTLELGDSALYLCASSPEGTDLGPLTQYFGPGTRLTVL.

The chain's CDR3 is CASSQDSGQGDTEAFF. CDR3 nucleotides: TGCGCCAGCAGCCAAGATTCGGGACAGGGAGACACTGAAGCTTTCTTT. The V gene is TRBV4-1, the J gene TRBJ1-1, with TRBD1 matching over 9 bases. V lost 0 bases and J lost 3; bases outside the gene matches: 5. Looked up from germline, CDR1 is MGHRA and CDR2 is YSYEKL. The CDR3 runs to 16 residues.

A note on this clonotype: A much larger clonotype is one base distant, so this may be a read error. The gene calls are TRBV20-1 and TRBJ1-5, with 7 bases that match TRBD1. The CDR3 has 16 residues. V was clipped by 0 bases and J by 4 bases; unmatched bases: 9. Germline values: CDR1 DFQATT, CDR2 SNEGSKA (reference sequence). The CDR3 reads CSARDQQGVRNQPQHF. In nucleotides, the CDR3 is TGCAGTGCTAGAGATCAGCAGGGGGTGAGAAATCAGCCCCAGCATTTT.

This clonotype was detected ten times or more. CDR3 DNA sequence: TGCAGCGTGAAACAGGCGAACACCGGGGAGCTGTTTTTT. Protein product: CSVKQANTGELFF. V usage is TRBV29-1 and J usage is TRBJ2-2; the D gene is possibly TRBD1 (5 bases). This CDR3 contains 13 residues. V was clipped by 6 bases and J by 0 bases, with 8 bases between them. Germline assignment: CDR1 SQVTM and CDR2 ANQGSEA.

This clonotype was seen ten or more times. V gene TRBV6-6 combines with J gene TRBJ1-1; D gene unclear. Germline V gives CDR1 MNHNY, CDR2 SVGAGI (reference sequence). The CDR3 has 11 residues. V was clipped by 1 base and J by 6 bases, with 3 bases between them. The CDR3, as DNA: TGTGCCAGCAGTTACTTTCCTGAAGCTTTCTTT. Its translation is CASSYFPEAFF.

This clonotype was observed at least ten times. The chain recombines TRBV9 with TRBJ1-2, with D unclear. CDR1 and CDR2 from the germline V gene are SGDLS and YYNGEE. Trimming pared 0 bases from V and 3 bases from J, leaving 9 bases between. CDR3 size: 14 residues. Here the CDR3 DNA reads TGTGCCAGCAGCGTAGGTGAGGCCGACTATGGCTACACCTTC. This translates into CASSVGEADYGYTF.

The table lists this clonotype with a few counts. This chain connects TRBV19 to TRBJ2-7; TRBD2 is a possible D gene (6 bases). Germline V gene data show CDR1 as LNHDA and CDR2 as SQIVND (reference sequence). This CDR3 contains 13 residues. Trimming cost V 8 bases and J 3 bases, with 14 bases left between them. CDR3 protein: CASGAGLRYEQYF. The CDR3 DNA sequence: TGTGCCAGTGGGGCGGGACTGCGCTACGAGCAGTACTTC.

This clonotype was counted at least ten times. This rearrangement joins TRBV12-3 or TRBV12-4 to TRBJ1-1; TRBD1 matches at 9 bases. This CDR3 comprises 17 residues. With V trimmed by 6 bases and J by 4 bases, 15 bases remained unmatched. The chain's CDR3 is CASSPGTGLLRPTEAFF. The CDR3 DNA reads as TGTGCCAGCAGCCCTGGGACAGGGTTACTACGCCCCACTGAAGCTTTCTTT.

CDR3 DNA: TGTGCCAGCAGTTTAGCGCCTACAGGCCGGACAGATACGCAGTATTTT. This gives the protein CASSLAPTGRTDTQYF. V gene TRBV12-3 or TRBV12-4 combines with J gene TRBJ2-3; D is possibly TRBD1 (5 bases). The CDR3 sequence is 16 residues long. The germline V and J ends were trimmed by 0 bases and 3 bases, with 13 bases remaining between them.